One sample yielded the 7 T cell receptor beta chains listed below, sequenced in a study of T cell responses to AZD1222 COVID-19 vaccine. Profiled with immunoSEQ multiplex PCR; TCRdb holds only in-frame clones, not every one. Among about 130,000 clones listed, about 87% were seen once. This sample comprised peripheral blood, obtained on day 0 of AZD1222 vaccination. The receptors originated from an adult in good health.

The chain recombines TRBV7-2 with TRBJ2-5; possibly TRBD1 or TRBD2 for D (7 bases each). Germline CDR1 SGHTA, CDR2 FQGNSA. This CDR3 is 14 amino acids long. V was trimmed by 2 bases and J by 5 bases, leaving 12 bases between them. The CDR3 loop is CASSLQGGLETQYF. CDR3 nucleotides: TGTGCCAGCAGCTTACAGGGGGGGTTGGAGACCCAGTACTTC.

The chain recombines TRBV30 with TRBJ1-4; no clear D gene. The CDR3 length is 14 residues. Between the trimmed V and J ends, which lost 4 bases and 1 base, there was a span of 10 bases. Germline V CDR1 and CDR2: GTSNPN, SVGIG (reference sequence). CDR3 coding DNA: TGTGCCTGGACCCCACTCAGAACTAATGAAAAACTGTTTTTT. It translates to CAWTPLRTNEKLFF.

This clone has only one observation. V usage is TRBV6-5 and J usage is TRBJ1-6; D remains ambiguous. The CDR3 runs to 14 residues. V was trimmed by 3 bases and J by 4 bases, leaving 7 bases between them. Germline CDR1 reads MNHEY; CDR2 reads SVGAGI. The CDR3 DNA follows: TGTGCCAGCAGTTATGGTCGGTATAATTCACCCCTCCACTTT. Encoded protein: CASSYGRYNSPLHF.

The V call is TRBV30, the J call TRBJ2-1; possible D gene TRBD2, 6 bases. The CDR3 totals 15 residues. Germline CDR1 is GTSNPN and CDR2 is SVGIG (reference sequence). V lost 0 bases and J 2 bases, leaving 11 bases between the germline ends. CDR3 loop: CAWSVRGSTYNEQFF. Written as DNA, the CDR3 is TGTGCCTGGAGTGTACGGGGGTCGACCTACAATGAGCAGTTCTTC.

The gene calls are TRBV3-1 (or the pseudogene TRBV3-2) and TRBJ2-3, with 9 positions matching TRBD2. Per the germline V gene, CDR1 is LGHDT and CDR2 is YNNKEL (reference sequence). The CDR3 contains 19 residues. V shed 0 bases and J 0 bases; nucleotides not matched to a gene: 10. The CDR3 nucleotides read TGTGCCAGCAGCCAAGATCTGCCCCTTAGCGGGGGTAGCACAGATACGCAGTATTTT. It codes for CASSQDLPLSGGSTDTQYF.

This chain joins TRBV27 and TRBJ1-6; a weak D match, TRBD1 (5 bases). The germline V gene has CDR1 MNHEY and CDR2 SMNVEV (reference sequence). The CDR3 is 15 residues long. V was clipped by 4 bases and J by 3 bases, with 10 bases between them. This CDR3 reads CASSSDSGYNSPLHF. The CDR3 nucleotides read TGTGCCAGCAGTTCCGACAGCGGCTATAATTCACCCCTCCACTTT.

This clone has a single count. This chain connects TRBV12-3 or TRBV12-4 to TRBJ2-7, with TRBD1 as a possible D gene (7 bases). The CDR3 consists of 13 residues. V lost 7 bases, J lost 4 bases, and 14 bases lay in between. The CDR3 sequence: CASTPTGRYEQYF. The CDR3, as DNA: TGTGCCAGCACCCCGACAGGGAGGTACGAGCAGTACTTC.